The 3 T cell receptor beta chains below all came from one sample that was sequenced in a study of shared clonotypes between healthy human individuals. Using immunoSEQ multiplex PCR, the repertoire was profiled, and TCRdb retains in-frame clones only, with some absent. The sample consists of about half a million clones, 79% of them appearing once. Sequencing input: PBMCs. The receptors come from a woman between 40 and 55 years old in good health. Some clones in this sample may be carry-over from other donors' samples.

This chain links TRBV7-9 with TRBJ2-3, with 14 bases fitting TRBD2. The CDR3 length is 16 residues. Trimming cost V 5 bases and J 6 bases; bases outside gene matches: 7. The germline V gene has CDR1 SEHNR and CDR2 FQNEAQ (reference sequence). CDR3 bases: TGTGCCAGCAGCCCCAGGGGACTAGCGGGAGCGGATACGCAGTATTTT. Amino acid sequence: CASSPRGLAGADTQYF.

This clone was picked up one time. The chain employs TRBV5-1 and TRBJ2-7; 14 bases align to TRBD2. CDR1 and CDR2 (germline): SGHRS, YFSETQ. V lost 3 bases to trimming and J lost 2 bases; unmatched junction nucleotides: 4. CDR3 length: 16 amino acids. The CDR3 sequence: CASSSLTSGRAYEQYF. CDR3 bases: TGCGCCAGCAGCTCCCTGACTAGCGGGAGGGCCTACGAGCAGTACTTC.

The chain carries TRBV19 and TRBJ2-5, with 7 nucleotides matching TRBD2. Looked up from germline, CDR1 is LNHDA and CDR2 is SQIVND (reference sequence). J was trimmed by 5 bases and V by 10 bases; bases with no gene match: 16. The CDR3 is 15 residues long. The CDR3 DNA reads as TGTGCCACCCGGCATGAGGGAGGGTCATGGGAGACCCAGTACTTC. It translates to CATRHEGGSWETQYF.